The 24 T cell receptor beta chains given below trace back to one sample, sequenced in a study of blood T cell repertoires in COVID-19. TCRdb's table, derived via immunoSEQ multiplex PCR, lists solely in-frame clones and lacks some. This sample has about 210,000 clones, with 80% to 90% found just once. What was sequenced was peripheral blood. All receptors come from a man aged 45 to 65 with active or convalescent COVID-19.

The J gene is TRBJ1-2, the V gene TRBV3-1 (or the pseudogene TRBV3-2); maybe TRBD1 (5 bases). Germline CDR1 is LGHDT and CDR2 is YNNKEL (reference sequence). The CDR3 loop spans 12 amino acids. The CDR3 protein is CACGDAYYGYTF. CDR3 sequence (DNA): TGTGCATGCGGGGACGCCTACTATGGCTACACCTTC.

The gene calls are TRBV29-1 and TRBJ1-4; possibly TRBD1 for D (5 bases). The V end was cut by 7 bases, the J end by 13 bases, with 16 bases between. Looked up from germline, CDR1 is SQVTM and CDR2 is ANQGSEA. The CDR3 loop spans 11 amino acids. CDR3 DNA sequence: TGCAGCGCCACGGGGCCGGAGGGACTGTTTTTT. Its protein product is CSATGPEGLFF.

This sequence joins TRBV7-2 and TRBJ1-1; a weak D match, TRBD1 (5 bases). Germline CDR1 SGHTA, CDR2 FQGNSA. With 3 bases removed from V and 4 bases from J, the gap between germline ends came to 9 bases. This CDR3 is 13 amino acids long. The CDR3 protein is CASSFGGGTEAFF. CDR3 nucleotides: TGTGCCAGCAGCTTCGGGGGAGGCACTGAAGCTTTCTTT.

The chain recombines TRBV25-1 with TRBJ2-6; a possible D gene is TRBD2 (6 bases). CDR3 length equals 17 residues. Germline V CDR1 and CDR2: MGHDK, SYGVNS. Trimming took off 2 bases at V and 0 bases at J, with 11 bases between the two ends. The CDR3 DNA follows: TGTGCCAGCAGTGAAGCGGGACTGAACTCTGGGGCCAACGTCCTGACTTTC. It yields the protein CASSEAGLNSGANVLTF.

About this clone: A read error may account for a junction end that differs from germline. The chain has TRBV7-7 and TRBJ2-7; 9 bases fit TRBD2. The germline gives CDR1 SSHAT, CDR2 FNYEAQ (reference sequence). The CDR3 sequence is 13 residues long. The CDR3 protein is CASSLGASGAVYF. The CDR3 nucleotides read TGTGCTAGCAGCTTAGGGGCTAGCGGGGCCGTGTACTTC.

The chain couples TRBV5-6 to TRBJ2-1; 8 bases line up with TRBD1. Germline CDR1 SGHDT, CDR2 YYEEEE. The length of the CDR3 is 13 residues. The trim removed 5 bases at V and 6 bases at J, leaving 4 bases unmatched. This CDR3 reads CASRHQGANEQFF. CDR3 DNA: TGTGCCAGCAGGCACCAGGGGGCCAATGAGCAGTTCTTC.

The chain carries TRBV6-5 and TRBJ2-7, with TRBD1 matching 8 bases. V dropped 6 bases and J dropped 5; count of bases not matched to a gene: 6. Germline CDR1 is MNHEY and CDR2 is SVGAGI. The CDR3 runs 13 residues. CDR3 loop: CASSGTGLHEQYF. The DNA for the CDR3 is TGTGCCAGCAGCGGGACAGGATTACACGAGCAGTACTTC.

The chain combines TRBV27 with TRBJ2-7; 7 bases align to TRBD2. J gave up 4 bases and V 3 bases, and 9 bases lay outside the gene matches. Germline values: CDR1 MNHEY, CDR2 SMNVEV (reference sequence). This CDR3 spans 15 amino acids. This chain's CDR3 is CASSFREGGAYEQYF. The CDR3 DNA is TGTGCCAGCAGTTTCAGAGAGGGAGGGGCTTACGAGCAGTACTTC.

The rearrangement links TRBV5-1 to TRBJ2-3; 8 positions match TRBD1. With 0 bases clipped from V and 6 bases from J, the junction kept 6 bases outside the gene matches. The CDR3 totals 15 residues. Germline V gene lookup returns CDR1 SGHRS and CDR2 YFSETQ. The CDR3 spells CASSLVADRVDTQYF. The CDR3 region has the DNA TGCGCCAGCAGCTTGGTTGCGGACAGGGTTGATACGCAGTATTTT.

The V and J genes are TRBV27 and TRBJ1-5; possible D gene TRBD1, 5 bases. The germline gives CDR1 MNHEY, CDR2 SMNVEV (reference sequence). The CDR3 covers 15 residues. Trimming shortened V by 3 bases and J by 2 bases, and 11 bases separated the two germline ends. CDR3 nucleotide sequence: TGTGCCAGCAGTTTGGAGGGGTGGGGCAATCAGCCCCAGCATTTT. This sequence encodes CASSLEGWGNQPQHF.

V usage is TRBV6-2 or TRBV6-3 and J usage is TRBJ2-3; 7 bases map to TRBD1. J was trimmed by 4 bases and V by 0 bases; bases with no gene match: 13. CDR1 is MNHEY, CDR2 SVGEGT, per germline. The CDR3 is made up of 18 amino acids. The CDR3 region is CASSYSELRQGAPDTQYF. For the CDR3, the DNA is TGTGCCAGCAGTTACTCGGAGCTACGACAGGGAGCCCCAGATACGCAGTATTTT.

The rearrangement links TRBV28 to TRBJ2-7, with TRBD1 identical over 9 bases. Germline assignment: CDR1 MDHEN and CDR2 SYDVKM. Losses at the gene ends were 4 bases for V and 4 bases for J; bases not matched to a gene: 8. The CDR3 runs to 15 residues. The CDR3 sequence: CASSSPGQGFYEQYF. The CDR3 DNA reads TGTGCCAGCAGTTCTCCGGGACAGGGTTTTTACGAGCAGTACTTC.

This chain joins TRBV19 and TRBJ1-5; tentatively, D is TRBD1 (5 bases). Trimming cost V 3 bases and J 4 bases, with 19 bases left between them. The germline gives CDR1 LNHDA, CDR2 SQIVND (reference sequence). The length of the CDR3 is 17 residues. The CDR3 reads CASSISAGYHFNQPQHF. The CDR3 coding sequence is TGTGCCAGTAGTATTTCGGCAGGGTACCATTTTAATCAGCCCCAGCATTTT.

The sample holds a few counts of this clone. This chain links TRBV27 with TRBJ2-3, with 10 bases matching TRBD1. The CDR3 has 16 residues. Trimming cost V 2 bases and J 5 bases; bases outside gene matches: 7. From germline, CDR1 is MNHEY and CDR2 SMNVEV (reference sequence). CDR3 region: CASSLRGQGRVDTQYF. The CDR3 region has the DNA TGTGCCAGCAGTTTAAGGGGACAGGGGAGGGTAGATACGCAGTATTTT.

The V call is TRBV15, the J call TRBJ2-3; 10 bases align to TRBD2. The CDR3 runs 15 residues. The V gene's germline CDR1 is LNHNV and CDR2 YYDKDF (reference sequence). J gave up 3 bases and V 5 bases, and 5 bases lay outside the gene matches. The CDR3 protein is CATSPSGGGTDTQYF. The CDR3 region has the DNA TGTGCCACCAGCCCCAGCGGGGGGGGGACAGATACGCAGTATTTT.

V gene TRBV7-9 combines with J gene TRBJ1-3, with D unresolved. Germline values: CDR1 SEHNR, CDR2 FQNEAQ (reference sequence). This CDR3 is 17 amino acids long. Trimming pared 0 bases from V and 4 bases from J, leaving 16 bases between. The CDR3 sequence: CASSLASGSLAGNTIYF. Written as DNA, the CDR3 is TGTGCCAGCAGCTTAGCCTCCGGGTCCCTCGCGGGAAACACCATATATTTT.

This sequence joins TRBV5-4 and TRBJ2-7, with TRBD1 as a possible D gene (6 bases). This CDR3 spans 15 amino acids. CDR1 and CDR2 from the germline V gene are SGHNT and YYREEE (reference sequence). V was shortened by 1 base and J by 1 base, with 12 bases between the two germline ends. The CDR3 loop reads CASSLRGTGSYEQYF. The CDR3 nucleotides are TGTGCCAGCAGCTTGAGGGGAACAGGGTCCTACGAGCAGTACTTC.

J is TRBJ1-3 and V is TRBV9; D gene unclear. The ends were cut back, 0 bases at V and 0 bases at J, with 7 bases in the middle. CDR1 and CDR2 from the germline V gene are SGDLS and YYNGEE. The CDR3 is 15 amino acids. The DNA of the CDR3 is TGTGCCAGCAGCGTAGCTCCCGGCTCTGGAAACACCATATATTTT. It specifies CASSVAPGSGNTIYF.

This clone occurred a few times. This chain joins TRBV10-3 and TRBJ2-7, with 7 nucleotides matching TRBD2. The CDR3 length is 16 residues. The germline gives CDR1 ENHRY, CDR2 SYGVKD. V shed 5 bases, J shed 1 base, and the junction held 11 bases outside the gene matches. As DNA, the CDR3 is TGTGCCATCAGTAGTTTTGGAGCGGGAAGATCCTACGAGCAGTACTTC. Amino acids: CAISSFGAGRSYEQYF.

The V gene is TRBV2, the J gene TRBJ1-2, with D perhaps matching TRBD1 (6 bases). V was cut by 4 bases and J by 1 base, with 10 bases left in between. Germline lookup yields CDR1 SNHLY and CDR2 FYNNEI. This CDR3 is 14 amino acids long. This CDR3 is CASSGQEGNYGYTF. As DNA, the CDR3 is TGTGCCAGCAGTGGACAGGAAGGTAACTATGGCTACACCTTC.

The genes are TRBV6-2 or TRBV6-3 and TRBJ1-4; unclear D gene. The CDR3 is made up of 13 amino acids. The ends were cut back, 6 bases at V and 8 bases at J, with 13 bases in the middle. Germline-derived CDR1 and CDR2 are MNHEY and SVGEGT. Here the CDR3 reads CASSSNWEEKLFF. CDR3 sequence (DNA): TGTGCCAGCAGCTCAAATTGGGAGGAAAAACTGTTTTTT.

This clone has more than one count but fewer than ten. The genes are TRBV4-1 and TRBJ1-3; no clear D gene. Trimming left V 1 base short and J 1 base short, with 5 bases between. Germline values: CDR1 MGHRA, CDR2 YSYEKL. CDR3 length equals 14 residues. The CDR3 sequence is CASSQGASGNTIYF. The CDR3 bases are TGCGCCAGCAGCCAAGGGGCTTCTGGAAACACCATATATTTT.

The chain uses TRBV10-3 and TRBJ1-2; TRBD1 agrees at 9 bases. Germline CDR1 and CDR2: ENHRY and SYGVKD. V dropped 10 bases and J dropped 4; count of bases not matched to a gene: 13. The CDR3 has 15 residues. CDR3 sequence reads: CATSGRDRVTYGYTF. Written as DNA, the CDR3 is TGTGCCACCAGCGGCCGGGACAGGGTTACCTATGGCTACACCTTC.

V and J are TRBV25-1 and TRBJ2-5; 7 nucleotides match TRBD1. Looked up from germline, CDR1 is MGHDK and CDR2 is SYGVNS. V lost 3 bases and J lost 4; bases outside the gene matches: 5. CDR3 size: 14 residues. CDR3 sequence reads: CASSDRDRRETQYF. CDR3 bases: TGTGCCAGCAGTGACCGGGACAGACGAGAGACCCAGTACTTC.